The T cell receptor (beta chain) described here comes from a study of CD8+ T cells in alopecia areata. Study-wide results and limits: Clonality was higher in lesional than normal scalp, especially in alopecia totalis/universalis.

cDNA reverse transcribed from extracted RNA served as the sequencing template. Profiling relied on immunoSEQ multiplex PCR, and the TCRdb table lists in-frame clones only, not all of them. The repertoire holds about 140,000 clones, with approximately 86% as singletons. The CDR3 loop spans 12 amino acids. V lost 9 bases to trimming and J lost 5 bases, with 13 bases between them. The germline V gene has CDR1 LNHNV and CDR2 YYDKDF (reference sequence). Treatment described: oral pan-JAK inhibitor, 5-10 mg twice daily. From alopecia areata patients, lesional scalp punch biopsies and peripheral blood were collected. About this clone: No antigen is known for it.

The sequencing here drew on CD8+ T cells sorted from blood, taken at week 4, from a patient treated with tofacitinib. The rearrangement uses TRBV15 and TRBJ1-1; D unclear. The sequence was collected from a human donor with alopecia areata. CDR3 region: CATTPTGTEAFF. The CDR3 region has the DNA TGTGCCACGACCCCGACCGGGACTGAAGCTTTCTTT.